A single sample is the source of the 25 T cell receptor beta chains below, sequenced in a study of CD8 T cells in Susac syndrome. Reverse transcription of about 0.5 to 1 ug RNA used random hexamers. Each CDR3 protein gets one entry after TCRdb re-called the immunoSEQ multiplex PCR reads with MiXCR. The sample records about 90,000 distinct CDR3 sequences, around 96% being singletons. The sequencing sample was made of CD8+ T cells from PBMCs. The receptors derive from a human donor with Susac syndrome.

The J gene is TRBJ1-1, the V gene TRBV7-8; perhaps TRBD1 as D (5 bases). Trimming cost V 7 bases and J 3 bases, with 24 bases left between them. Germline CDR1 is SGHVS and CDR2 is FQNEAQ. The length of the CDR3 is 17 residues. The CDR3 region is CASITSLSGGKDTEAFF. The CDR3 nucleotides read TGTGCCAGCATCACGTCCTTGAGCGGGGGGAAGGACACTGAAGCTTTCTTT.

This clonotype was counted only a few times. CDR3 sequence reads: CAWSRDSGSGNTIYF. The CDR3 DNA sequence: TGTGCCTGGTCGAGGGACAGCGGCTCTGGAAACACCATATATTTT. This chain uses TRBV30 with TRBJ1-3; TRBD1 agrees at 7 bases. V lost 5 bases and J lost 0; bases outside the gene matches: 7. This CDR3 has 15 amino acids. From germline, CDR1 is GTSNPN and CDR2 SVGIG (reference sequence).

For this clonotype: Because it lacks the conserved phenylalanine or tryptophan at the end, this CDR3 is likely a read error. The rearrangement links TRBV28 to TRBJ1-2; D remains ambiguous. CDR1 is MDHEN and CDR2 is SYDVKM in the germline V gene. The CDR3 is 9 amino acids. DNA of the CDR3: TGTGCAACCATGGATGGCTACACCCTC. Its translation is CATMDGYTL.

This rearrangement joins TRBV7-2 to TRBJ2-5, with 9 nucleotides matching TRBD2. V lost 4 bases to trimming and J lost 0 bases; unmatched junction nucleotides: 3. CDR3 length equals 15 residues. Germline V gene sequence: CDR1 SGHTA, CDR2 FQGNSA. CDR3 loop: CASSSSGANQETQYF. DNA of the CDR3: TGTGCCAGCAGCTCTAGCGGGGCCAACCAAGAGACCCAGTACTTC.

The chain combines TRBV12-3 or TRBV12-4 with TRBJ2-7; D is undetermined. This CDR3 contains 13 residues. Trimming pared 5 bases from V and 2 bases from J, leaving 10 bases between. This CDR3 is CASSPSHAYEQYF. The CDR3 nucleotides are TGTGCCAGCAGTCCTTCGCACGCCTACGAGCAGTACTTC.

V gene TRBV12-3 or TRBV12-4 combines with J gene TRBJ1-2, with D possibly TRBD1 on 6 matching bases. The CDR3 extends over 13 amino acids. The V end was cut by 2 bases, the J end by 4 bases, with 8 bases between. The CDR3 here is CASSLPDSYGYTF. CDR3 nucleotide sequence: TGTGCCAGCAGTTTACCGGACAGCTATGGCTACACCTTC.

This clonotype came up once. The chain uses TRBV30 and TRBJ1-2, with D perhaps matching TRBD1 (6 bases). Per germline, CDR1 GTSNPN and CDR2 SVGIG (reference sequence). V lost 7 bases, J lost 2 bases, and 14 bases lay in between. This CDR3 is built from 13 residues. CDR3 in amino acids: CASRTGTNYGYTF. Written as DNA, the CDR3 is TGTGCCTCGAGAACAGGGACCAACTATGGCTACACCTTC. The whole variable domain, remainder taken from reference TRBV30 and TRBJ1-2, is SQTIHQWPATLVQPVGSPLSLECTVEGTSNPNLYWYRQAAGRGLQLLFYSVGIGQISSEVPQNLSASRPQDRQFILSSKKLLLSDSGFYLCASRTGTNYGYTFGSGTRLTVV.

The chain is built from TRBV29-1 and TRBJ2-1; 10 positions match TRBD2. The CDR3 is 16 residues long. CDR1 is SQVTM and CDR2 is ANQGSEA in the germline V gene. V lost 2 bases to trimming and J lost 6 bases; unmatched junction nucleotides: 10. CDR3 sequence (DNA): TGCAGCGTTGAAAACCTAGCGGGGGTCCAAATCAATGAGCAGTTCTTC. Amino acids: CSVENLAGVQINEQFF.

This chain uses TRBV24-1 with TRBJ2-1; unclear D gene. Deletions cut 9 bases from V and 1 base from J, with 3 bases between. CDR3 size: 11 residues. Germline CDR1 reads KGHDR; CDR2 reads SFDVKD. CDR3 protein: CATESYNEQFF. CDR3 in DNA: TGTGCCACCGAATCCTACAATGAGCAGTTCTTC.

V and J are TRBV7-2 and TRBJ1-6; TRBD1 matches at 9 bases. The J segment lost 9 bases and the V segment lost 2 bases, leaving 2 bases of the junction unmatched. In germline, CDR1 is SGHTA, CDR2 FQGNSA. This CDR3 has 14 amino acids. The CDR3 sequence is CASSLNRGLSPLHF. In nucleotides, the CDR3 is TGTGCCAGCAGCTTAAACAGGGGGCTTTCACCCCTCCACTTT.

The rearrangement links TRBV6-1 to TRBJ1-2, with D possibly TRBD1 on 6 matching bases. This CDR3 has 16 amino acids. The ends were cut back, 1 base at V and 7 bases at J, with 19 bases in the middle. CDR1 and CDR2 from the germline V gene are MNHNS and SASEGT. CDR3 sequence reads: CASSEVARQGRGGYTF. Written as DNA, the CDR3 is TGTGCCAGCAGTGAAGTCGCGCGGCAGGGGAGAGGTGGCTACACCTTC.

This clonotype was seen once. The genes are TRBV20-1 and TRBJ2-5; a possible D gene is TRBD1 (5 bases). V lost 2 bases and J 1 base, leaving 8 bases between the germline ends. The length of the CDR3 is 13 residues. CDR1 is DFQATT, CDR2 SNEGSKA, per germline (reference sequence). The CDR3 coding sequence is TGCAGTGCTAGACCGACAGCCCAAGAGACCCAGTACTTC. It encodes CSARPTAQETQYF.

In its sample, this clonotype was seen once. The chain links TRBV4-1 to TRBJ1-1; tentatively, D is TRBD1 (6 bases). Trimming removed 5 bases at V and 4 bases at J, with 14 bases between. The CDR3 runs 14 residues. Germline loops: CDR1 MGHRA, CDR2 YSYEKL. The CDR3 sequence: CASSVRGRPTEAFF. DNA for the CDR3: TGCGCCAGCAGCGTCCGGGGGCGGCCCACTGAAGCTTTCTTT.

V and J are TRBV29-1 and TRBJ2-7; 9 bases agree with TRBD1. Germline V gives CDR1 SQVTM, CDR2 ANQGSEA. The length of the CDR3 is 13 residues. Unmatched junction bases numbered 6, after V lost 4 bases and J lost 5 bases. In DNA, the CDR3 is TGCAGCGTTGGGGACAGGGATGTCGACGAGCAGTACTTC. Protein product: CSVGDRDVDEQYF.

This sequence joins TRBV20-1 and TRBJ2-7; no clear D gene. Trimming stripped 0 bases from V and 6 bases from J, with 9 bases between. This CDR3 is 12 amino acids long. CDR1 and CDR2 from the germline V gene are DFQATT and SNEGSKA (reference sequence). The CDR3 loop is CSARDEVGEQYF. In DNA form, the CDR3 reads TGCAGTGCTAGAGATGAGGTGGGCGAGCAGTACTTC.

This clonotype has just one count. The genes are TRBV13 and TRBJ2-2; D may be TRBD2 (6 bases). V dropped 7 bases and J dropped 1 base, with 10 bases sitting between them. Germline CDR1 PRHDT, CDR2 FYEKMQ (reference sequence). This CDR3 has 14 amino acids. In nucleotides, the CDR3 is TGTGCCAGCACCTTGGGAGGGAACACCGGGGAGCTGTTTTTT. It codes for CASTLGGNTGELFF.

CDR3 amino acids: CAWSLPGDRVNYGYTF. The CDR3 DNA reads as TGTGCCTGGAGCTTACCAGGGGACAGGGTTAACTATGGCTACACCTTC. The gene calls are TRBV30 and TRBJ1-2; 9 positions match TRBD1. V was clipped by 3 bases and J by 1 base; unmatched bases: 9. The CDR3 is 16 amino acids. Germline CDR1 and CDR2: GTSNPN and SVGIG (reference sequence).

The V gene is TRBV19, the J gene TRBJ1-1; 10 positions agree with TRBD1. The trim removed 6 bases at V and 0 bases at J, leaving 7 bases unmatched. CDR1 and CDR2 (germline): LNHDA, SQIVND (reference sequence). This CDR3 has 16 amino acids. The CDR3 region is CASRRQGATVNTEAFF. As DNA, the CDR3 is TGTGCCAGTAGGCGACAGGGGGCAACGGTGAACACTGAAGCTTTCTTT. Drawing the rest from reference TRBV19 and TRBJ1-1, the complete variable domain is DGGITQSPKYLFRKEGQNVTLSCEQNLNHDAMYWYRQDPGQGLRLIYYSQIVNDFQKGDIAEGYSVSREKKESFPLTVTSAQKNPTAFYLCASRRQGATVNTEAFFGQGTRLTVV.

The V call is TRBV20-1, the J call TRBJ1-5; a weak D match, TRBD1 (5 bases). The CDR3 loop spans 19 amino acids. Trimming took 0 bases from V and 0 from J, leaving 21 bases between them. Germline V CDR1 and CDR2: DFQATT, SNEGSKA (reference sequence). CDR3 sequence (DNA): TGCAGTGCTAGAGAGTCCCTGCCAGGGACCGTTTATAGCAATCAGCCCCAGCATTTT. Amino acids: CSARESLPGTVYSNQPQHF.

The chain is built from TRBV7-9 and TRBJ2-1, with D possibly being TRBD2 (5 bases). V shed 5 bases and J shed 4 bases, with 12 bases lying between them. This CDR3 contains 14 residues. Germline V gene data show CDR1 as SEHNR and CDR2 as FQNEAQ (reference sequence). The CDR3 DNA is TGTGCCAGCAGCCCCGGACTTATATACAATGAGCAGTTCTTC. Amino acid sequence: CASSPGLIYNEQFF.

The chain uses TRBV28 and TRBJ1-5, with TRBD1 matching over 8 bases. Germline V gene sequence: CDR1 MDHEN, CDR2 SYDVKM. J gave up 4 bases and V 5 bases, and 13 bases lay outside the gene matches. The CDR3 runs to 17 residues. The CDR3 coding sequence is TGTGCCAGCAGTGCTTACCAGGGGGCGGGTGCTAATCAGCCCCAGCATTTT. Its translation is CASSAYQGAGANQPQHF.

V usage is TRBV25-1 and J usage is TRBJ2-7; D gene unclear. The CDR3 spans 11 residues. CDR1 MGHDK and CDR2 SYGVNS come from the germline V gene. In DNA form, the CDR3 reads TGTGTCCTAGAAGGCAGCTACGAGCAGTACTTC. It yields the protein CVLEGSYEQYF.

The V call is TRBV9, the J call TRBJ1-6, with D possibly being TRBD1 (5 bases). Trimming shortened V by 3 bases and J by 7 bases, and 14 bases separated the two germline ends. Looked up from germline, CDR1 is SGDLS and CDR2 is YYNGEE. The CDR3 totals 15 residues. The CDR3 is CASSATGTGNSPLHF. In nucleotides, the CDR3 is TGTGCCAGCAGCGCAACCGGGACGGGCAATTCACCCCTCCACTTT.

The chain carries TRBV2 and TRBJ2-5, with 8 bases identical to TRBD2. The CDR3 is made up of 16 amino acids. Germline-derived CDR1 and CDR2 are SNHLY and FYNNEI. V dropped 5 bases and J dropped 2; count of bases not matched to a gene: 10. The CDR3 loop is CASSLLGGGRQETQYF. The DNA for the CDR3 is TGTGCCAGCAGTTTGCTCGGCGGGGGGCGGCAAGAGACCCAGTACTTC.

V and J are TRBV5-1 and TRBJ2-2; 9 positions agree with TRBD1. The CDR3 totals 17 residues. The V and J ends lost 3 bases and 0 bases, in that order; junction bases with no gene match: 6. Germline CDR1 is SGHRS and CDR2 is YFSETQ. DNA for the CDR3: TGCGCCAGCAGCTCCGGAACAGGGGGCGCGAACACCGGGGAGCTGTTTTTT. Translating it yields CASSSGTGGANTGELFF.